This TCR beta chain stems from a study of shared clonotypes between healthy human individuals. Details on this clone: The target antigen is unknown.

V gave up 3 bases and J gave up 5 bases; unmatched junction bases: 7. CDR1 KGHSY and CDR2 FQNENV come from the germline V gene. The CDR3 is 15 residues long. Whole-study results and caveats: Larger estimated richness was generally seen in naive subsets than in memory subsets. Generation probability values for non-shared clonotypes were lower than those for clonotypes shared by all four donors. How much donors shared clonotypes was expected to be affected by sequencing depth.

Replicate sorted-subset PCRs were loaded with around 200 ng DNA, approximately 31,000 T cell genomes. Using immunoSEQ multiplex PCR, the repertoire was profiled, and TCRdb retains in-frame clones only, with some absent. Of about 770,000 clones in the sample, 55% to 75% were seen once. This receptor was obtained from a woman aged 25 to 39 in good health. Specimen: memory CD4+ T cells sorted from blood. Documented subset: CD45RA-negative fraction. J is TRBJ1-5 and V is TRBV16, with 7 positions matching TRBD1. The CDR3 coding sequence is TGTGCCAGCAGCCAGACAGGGAGGATTGATCAGCCCCAGCATTTT. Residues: CASSQTGRIDQPQHF.